This T cell receptor beta chain emerged from a study of beta chain features in type 1 diabetes. Study-level points and caveats: All four CD4+ subsets of Type 1 diabetes patients contained TCRB CDR3s that were moderately but significantly shorter. At VDJ recombination sites, type 1 diabetes patients had fewer insertions and more deleted nucleotides.

Every isolated RNA sample was fully reverse transcribed, so sequencing captured expressed TCRB transcripts. Assay used: immunoSEQ multiplex PCR; TCRdb lists only in-frame clones, some missing. The repertoire holds around 360,000 clones, with 10% to 15% as singletons. Every single donor gave one heparinised blood draw, and these averaged about 116 mL. In the case of this clone: The antigen is not known.

With 0 bases clipped from V and 6 bases from J, the junction kept 6 bases outside the gene matches. Germline lookup yields CDR1 KGHSH and CDR2 LQKENI. The CDR3 length is 16 residues. The chain employs TRBV18 and TRBJ2-1; 9 bases fit TRBD2. This sequence originates from a woman aged 18-29 years with type 1 diabetes. Source material: naive CD4+ T cells from blood. CDR3 region: CASSPPGLASGNEQFF. The CDR3 region has the DNA TGTGCCAGCTCACCACCGGGACTAGCCTCGGGCAATGAGCAGTTCTTC.